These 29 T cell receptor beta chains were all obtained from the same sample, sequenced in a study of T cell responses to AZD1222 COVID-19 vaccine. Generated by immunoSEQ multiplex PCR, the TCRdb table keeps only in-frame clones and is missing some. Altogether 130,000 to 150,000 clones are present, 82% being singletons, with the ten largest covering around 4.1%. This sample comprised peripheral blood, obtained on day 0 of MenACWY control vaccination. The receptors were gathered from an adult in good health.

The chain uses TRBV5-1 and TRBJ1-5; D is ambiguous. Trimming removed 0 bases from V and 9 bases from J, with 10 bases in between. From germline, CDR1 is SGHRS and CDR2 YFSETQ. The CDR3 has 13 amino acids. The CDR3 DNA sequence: TGCGCCAGCAGCTTGGATCCAGCGGGGCCCCAGCATTTT. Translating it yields CASSLDPAGPQHF.

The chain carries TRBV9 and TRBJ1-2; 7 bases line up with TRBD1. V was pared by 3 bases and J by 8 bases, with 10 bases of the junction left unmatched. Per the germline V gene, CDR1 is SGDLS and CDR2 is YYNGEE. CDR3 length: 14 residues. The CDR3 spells CASSDQGGLRGYTF. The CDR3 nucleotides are TGTGCCAGCAGCGACCAGGGGGGATTGAGAGGCTACACCTTC.

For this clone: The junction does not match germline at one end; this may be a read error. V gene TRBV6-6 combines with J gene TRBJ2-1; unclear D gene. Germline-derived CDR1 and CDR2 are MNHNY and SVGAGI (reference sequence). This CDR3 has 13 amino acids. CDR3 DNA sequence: TGTGCCAGCATCCCGGCGGCGGCAATAGGAGTGGTCTTC. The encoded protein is CASIPAAAIGVVF.

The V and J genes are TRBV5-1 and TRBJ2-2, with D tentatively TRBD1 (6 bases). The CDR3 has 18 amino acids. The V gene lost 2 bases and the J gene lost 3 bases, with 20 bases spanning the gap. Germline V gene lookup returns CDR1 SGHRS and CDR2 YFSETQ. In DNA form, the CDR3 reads TGCGCCAGCAGCTTCTCCCGAACCGGGACACCGGACACCGGGGAGCTGTTTTTT. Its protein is CASSFSRTGTPDTGELFF.

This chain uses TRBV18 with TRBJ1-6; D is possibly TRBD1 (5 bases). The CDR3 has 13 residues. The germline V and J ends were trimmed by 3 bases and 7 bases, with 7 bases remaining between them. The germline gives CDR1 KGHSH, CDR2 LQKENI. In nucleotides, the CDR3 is TGTGCCAGCTCACCCAACAGGAATTCACCCCTCCACTTT. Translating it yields CASSPNRNSPLHF. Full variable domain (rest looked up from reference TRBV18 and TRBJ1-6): NAGVMQNPRHLVRRRGQEARLRCSPMKGHSHVYWYRQLPEEGLKFMVYLQKENIIDESGMPKERFSAEFPKEGPSILRIQQVVRGDSAAYFCASSPNRNSPLHFGNGTRLTVT.

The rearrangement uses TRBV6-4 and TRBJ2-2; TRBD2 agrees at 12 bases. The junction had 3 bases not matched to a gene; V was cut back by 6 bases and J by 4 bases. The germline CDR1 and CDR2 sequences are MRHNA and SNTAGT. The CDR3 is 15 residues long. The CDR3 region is CASSPLAGGTGELFF. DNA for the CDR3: TGTGCCAGCAGCCCACTAGCGGGGGGCACCGGGGAGCTGTTTTTT.

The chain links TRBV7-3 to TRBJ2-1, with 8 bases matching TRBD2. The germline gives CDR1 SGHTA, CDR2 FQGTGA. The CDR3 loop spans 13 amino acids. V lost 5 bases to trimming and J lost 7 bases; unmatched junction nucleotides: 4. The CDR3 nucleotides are TGTGCCAGCAGCCGCGGGACTAGGAATGAGCAGTTCTTC. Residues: CASSRGTRNEQFF.

For the CDR3, the DNA is TGTGCCAGCAGCCCCGGGACGGTGGGTGATGAAAAACTGTTTTTT. It encodes CASSPGTVGDEKLFF. V gene TRBV28 combines with J gene TRBJ1-4; the D gene is possibly TRBD1 (5 bases). This CDR3 is built from 15 residues. CDR1 is MDHEN and CDR2 is SYDVKM in the germline V gene. With 6 bases removed from V and 6 bases from J, the gap between germline ends came to 17 bases.

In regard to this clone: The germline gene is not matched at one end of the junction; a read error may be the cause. The CDR3 is CATSRDGTSGVTNTQYF. CDR3 DNA sequence: TGTGCCACCAGCAGAGATGGTACTAGCGGGGTCACAAATACGCAGTATTTT. V gene TRBV15 combines with J gene TRBJ2-3; 10 bases align to TRBD2. Germline V gene sequence: CDR1 LNHNV, CDR2 YYDKDF (reference sequence). There are 17 residues in the CDR3.

Here the CDR3 reads CASSLGTGGHYGYTF. The DNA of the CDR3 is TGTGCCAGCAGTTTAGGGACAGGGGGCCACTATGGCTACACCTTC. The rearrangement uses TRBV27 and TRBJ1-2; 12 bases agree with TRBD1. The CDR3 has 15 residues. Trimming took 2 bases from V and 3 from J; bases not matched to a gene: 1. Germline-derived CDR1 and CDR2 are MNHEY and SMNVEV (reference sequence).

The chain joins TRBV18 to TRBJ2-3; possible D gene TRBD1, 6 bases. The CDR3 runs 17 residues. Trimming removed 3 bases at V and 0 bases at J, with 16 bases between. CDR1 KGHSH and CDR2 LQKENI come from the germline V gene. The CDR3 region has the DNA TGTGCCAGCTCACCTTCGACAGGACTTCCTAGCACAGATACGCAGTATTTT. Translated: CASSPSTGLPSTDTQYF. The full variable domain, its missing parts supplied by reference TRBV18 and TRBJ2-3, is NAGVMQNPRHLVRRRGQEARLRCSPMKGHSHVYWYRQLPEEGLKFMVYLQKENIIDESGMPKERFSAEFPKEGPSILRIQQVVRGDSAAYFCASSPSTGLPSTDTQYFGPGTRLTVL.

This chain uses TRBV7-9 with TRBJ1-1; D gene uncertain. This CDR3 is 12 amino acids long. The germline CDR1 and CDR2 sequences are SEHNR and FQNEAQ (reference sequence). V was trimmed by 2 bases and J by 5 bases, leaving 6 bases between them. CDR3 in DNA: TGTGCCAGCAGCTTACTAGAAACTGAAGCTTTCTTT. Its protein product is CASSLLETEAFF.

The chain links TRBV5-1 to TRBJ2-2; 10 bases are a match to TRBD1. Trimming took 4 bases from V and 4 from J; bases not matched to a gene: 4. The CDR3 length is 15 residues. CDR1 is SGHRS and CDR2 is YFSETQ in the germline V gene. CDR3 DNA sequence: TGCGCCAGCAGCGCCAGGACAGGGGGCACCGGGGAGCTGTTTTTT. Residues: CASSARTGGTGELFF.

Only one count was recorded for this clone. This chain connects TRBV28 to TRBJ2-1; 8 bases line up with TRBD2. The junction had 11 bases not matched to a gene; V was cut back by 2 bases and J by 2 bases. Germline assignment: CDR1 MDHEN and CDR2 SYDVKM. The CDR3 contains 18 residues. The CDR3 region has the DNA TGTGCCAGCAGTTTAATATTCGAAACTAGCGGCGCCTACAATGAGCAGTTCTTC. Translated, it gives CASSLIFETSGAYNEQFF.

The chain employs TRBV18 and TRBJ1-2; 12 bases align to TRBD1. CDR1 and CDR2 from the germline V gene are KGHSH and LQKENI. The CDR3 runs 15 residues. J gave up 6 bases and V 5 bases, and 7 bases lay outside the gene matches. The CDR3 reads CASSAGTGGRDGYTF. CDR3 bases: TGTGCCAGCTCAGCAGGGACAGGGGGCCGGGATGGCTACACCTTC.

In nucleotides, the CDR3 is TGTGCCAGCAGCGTTAACAGCCTCGGCACAGATACGCAGTATTTT. The encoded protein is CASSVNSLGTDTQYF. This chain links TRBV9 with TRBJ2-3; D remains unclear. The V end was cut by 2 bases, the J end by 1 base, with 11 bases between. The CDR3 covers 15 residues. In germline, CDR1 is SGDLS, CDR2 YYNGEE.

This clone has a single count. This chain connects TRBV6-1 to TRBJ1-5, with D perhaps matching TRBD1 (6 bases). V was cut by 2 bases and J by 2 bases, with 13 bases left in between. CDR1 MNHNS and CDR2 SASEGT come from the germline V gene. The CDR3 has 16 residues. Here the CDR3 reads CASSEWGRGGNQPQHF. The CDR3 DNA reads TGTGCCAGCAGTGAATGGGGCAGGGGAGGCAATCAGCCCCAGCATTTT.

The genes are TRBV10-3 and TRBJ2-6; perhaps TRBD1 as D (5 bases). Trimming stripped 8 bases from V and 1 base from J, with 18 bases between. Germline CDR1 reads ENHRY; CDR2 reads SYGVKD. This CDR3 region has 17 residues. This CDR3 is CAISGSAIPSGANVLTF. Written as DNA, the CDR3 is TGTGCCATCTCAGGGTCGGCAATACCTTCTGGGGCCAACGTCCTGACTTTC.

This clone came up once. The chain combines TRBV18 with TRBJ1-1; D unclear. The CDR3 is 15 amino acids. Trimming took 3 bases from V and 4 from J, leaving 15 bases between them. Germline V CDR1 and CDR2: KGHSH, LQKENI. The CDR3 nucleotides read TGTGCCAGCTCACCCAACCCCCCAGGAGGCACTGAAGCTTTCTTT. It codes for CASSPNPPGGTEAFF. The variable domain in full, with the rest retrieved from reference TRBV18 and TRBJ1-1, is NAGVMQNPRHLVRRRGQEARLRCSPMKGHSHVYWYRQLPEEGLKFMVYLQKENIIDESGMPKERFSAEFPKEGPSILRIQQVVRGDSAAYFCASSPNPPGGTEAFFGQGTRLTVV.

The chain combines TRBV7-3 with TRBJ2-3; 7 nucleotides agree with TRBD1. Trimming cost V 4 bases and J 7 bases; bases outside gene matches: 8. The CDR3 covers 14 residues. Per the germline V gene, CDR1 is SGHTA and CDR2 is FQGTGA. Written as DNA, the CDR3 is TGTGCCAGCAGCTCACAGGGGCCTATTAATACGCAGTATTTT. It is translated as CASSSQGPINTQYF.

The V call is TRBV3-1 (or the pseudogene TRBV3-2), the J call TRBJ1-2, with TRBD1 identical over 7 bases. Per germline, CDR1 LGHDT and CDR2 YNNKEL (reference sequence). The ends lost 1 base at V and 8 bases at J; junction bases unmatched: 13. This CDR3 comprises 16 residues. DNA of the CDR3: TGTGCCAGCAGCCAAGGTCGGGAGACAGGGTGGGGCGGCTACACCTTC. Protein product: CASSQGRETGWGGYTF.

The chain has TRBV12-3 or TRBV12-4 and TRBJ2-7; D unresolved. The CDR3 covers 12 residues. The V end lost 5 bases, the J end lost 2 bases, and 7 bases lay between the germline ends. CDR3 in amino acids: CASSLKAYEQYF. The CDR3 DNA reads TGTGCCAGCAGTCTCAAAGCCTACGAGCAGTACTTC.

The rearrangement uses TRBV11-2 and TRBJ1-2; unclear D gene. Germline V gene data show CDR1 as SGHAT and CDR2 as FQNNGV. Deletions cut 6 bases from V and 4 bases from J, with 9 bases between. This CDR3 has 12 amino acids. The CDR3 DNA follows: TGTGCCAGCAGGGACGGGATCTATGGCTACACCTTC. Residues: CASRDGIYGYTF.

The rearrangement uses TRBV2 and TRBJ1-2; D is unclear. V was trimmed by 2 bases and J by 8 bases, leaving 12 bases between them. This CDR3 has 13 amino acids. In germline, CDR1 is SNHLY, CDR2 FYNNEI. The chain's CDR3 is CASSERVQYGYTF. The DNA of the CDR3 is TGTGCCAGCAGTGAAAGGGTGCAGTACGGCTACACCTTC.

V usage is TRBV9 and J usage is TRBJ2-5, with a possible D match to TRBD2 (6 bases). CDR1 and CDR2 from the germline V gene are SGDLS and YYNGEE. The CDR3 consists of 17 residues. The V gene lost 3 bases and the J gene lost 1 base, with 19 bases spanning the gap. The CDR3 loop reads CASSAPWDSNPQETQYF. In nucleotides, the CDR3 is TGTGCCAGCAGCGCCCCGTGGGACTCTAACCCCCAAGAGACCCAGTACTTC.

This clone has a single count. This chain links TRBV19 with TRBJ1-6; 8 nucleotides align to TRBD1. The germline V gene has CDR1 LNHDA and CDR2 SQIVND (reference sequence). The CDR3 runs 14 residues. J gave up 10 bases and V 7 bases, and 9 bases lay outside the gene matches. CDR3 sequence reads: CASNAQGAVSPLHF. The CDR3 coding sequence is TGTGCCAGTAACGCGCAGGGGGCGGTCTCACCCCTCCACTTT.

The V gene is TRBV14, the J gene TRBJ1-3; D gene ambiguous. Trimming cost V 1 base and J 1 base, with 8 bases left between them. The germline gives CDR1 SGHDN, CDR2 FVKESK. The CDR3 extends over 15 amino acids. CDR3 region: CASSQARGSGNTIYF. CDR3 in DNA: TGTGCCAGCAGCCAAGCTCGAGGGTCTGGAAACACCATATATTTT. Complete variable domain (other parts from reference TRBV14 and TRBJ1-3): EAGVTQFPSHSVIEKGQTVTLRCDPISGHDNLYWYRRVMGKEIKFLLHFVKESKQDESGMPNNRFLAERTGGTYSTLKVQPAELEDSGVYFCASSQARGSGNTIYFGEGSWLTVV.

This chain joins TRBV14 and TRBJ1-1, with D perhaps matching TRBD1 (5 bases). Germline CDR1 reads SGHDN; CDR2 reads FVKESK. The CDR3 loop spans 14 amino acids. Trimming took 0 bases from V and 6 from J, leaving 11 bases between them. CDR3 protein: CASSQEVGDAEAFF. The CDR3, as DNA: TGTGCCAGCAGCCAAGAGGTCGGGGACGCTGAAGCTTTCTTT.

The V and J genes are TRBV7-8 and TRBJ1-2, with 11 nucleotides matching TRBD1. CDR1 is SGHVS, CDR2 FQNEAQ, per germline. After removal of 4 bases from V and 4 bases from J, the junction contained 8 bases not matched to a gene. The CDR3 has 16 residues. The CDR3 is CASSSIGTGGIYGYTF. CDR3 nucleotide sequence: TGTGCCAGCAGCTCCATAGGGACAGGGGGAATCTATGGCTACACCTTC. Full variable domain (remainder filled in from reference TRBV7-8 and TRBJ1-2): GAGVSQSPRYKVAKRGQDVALRCDPISGHVSLFWYQQALGQGPEFLTYFQNEAQLDKSGLPSDRFFAERPEGSVSTLKIQRTQQEDSAVYLCASSSIGTGGIYGYTFGSGTRLTVV.